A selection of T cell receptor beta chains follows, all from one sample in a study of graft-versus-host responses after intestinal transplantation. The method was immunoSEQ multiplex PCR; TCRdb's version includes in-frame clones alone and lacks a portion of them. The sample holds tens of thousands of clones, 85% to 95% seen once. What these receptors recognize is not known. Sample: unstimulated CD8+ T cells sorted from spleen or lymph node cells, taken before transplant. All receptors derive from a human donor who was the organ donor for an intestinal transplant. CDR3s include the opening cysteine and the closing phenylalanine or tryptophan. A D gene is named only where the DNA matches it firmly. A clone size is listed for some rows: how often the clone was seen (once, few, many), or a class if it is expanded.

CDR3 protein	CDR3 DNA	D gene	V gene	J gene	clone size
CASSLNRPLGEKLFF	TGTGCCAGCAGCTTGAACAGACCTTTAGGGGAAAAACTGTTTTTT	.	TRBV7-9	TRBJ1-4	.
CSVEGTSGGADTQYF	TGCAGCGTTGAAGGGACTAGCGGGGGGGCAGATACGCAGTATTTT	TRBD2	TRBV29-1	TRBJ2-3	.
CASSSGSGLAVYPYNEQFF	TGTGCCAGCAGCTCCGGGTCAGGACTAGCGGTTTACCCCTACAATGAGCAGTTCTTC	TRBD2	TRBV7-3	TRBJ2-1	.
CASSQGGHEQYF	TGCGCCAGCAGCCAAGGGGGACACGAGCAGTACTTC	.	TRBV4-1	TRBJ2-7	.
CASSLGSLLVGDRGLAEAFF	TGTGCCAGCAGCTTAGGGAGTTTACTCGTTGGCGACAGGGGGCTCGCTGAAGCTTTCTTT	TRBD1	TRBV5-8	TRBJ1-1	.
CASSPLQVGNYGYTF	TGTGCCAGCAGCCCCCTGCAGGTTGGGAACTATGGCTACACCTTC	.	TRBV6-5	TRBJ1-2	.
CASSLGAGGFTGELFF	TGTGCCAGCAGCTTGGGGGCAGGGGGCTTCACCGGGGAGCTGTTTTTT	TRBD1	TRBV5-6	TRBJ2-2	.
CASSSIGPFWGEQFF	TGTGCCAGCAGCTCTATAGGACCCTTCTGGGGTGAGCAGTTCTTC	.	TRBV7-9	TRBJ2-1	.
CASNPSQGPYNEQFF	TGTGCCAGCAACCCTAGCCAGGGGCCCTACAATGAGCAGTTCTTC	.	TRBV5-6	TRBJ2-1	.
CASSWGWGYNEQFF	TGTGCCAGCAGCTGGGGTTGGGGTTACAATGAGCAGTTCTTC	.	TRBV5-6	TRBJ2-1	.
CASSFLAGGVYEQYF	TGTGCCAGCAGCTTCCTAGCGGGGGGGGTCTACGAGCAGTACTTC	TRBD2	TRBV5-4	TRBJ2-7	.
CASDSRDRGFDEQFF	TGCGCCAGCGATTCACGGGACAGGGGATTTGATGAGCAGTTCTTC	TRBD1	TRBV5-1	TRBJ2-1	once
CASSVGQGNTEAFF	TGCGCCAGCAGCGTGGGACAGGGAAACACTGAAGCTTTCTTT	TRBD1	TRBV5-1	TRBJ1-1	.
CASADLSSYNEQFF	TGCGCCAGCGCGGATCTTAGCTCCTACAATGAGCAGTTCTTC	.	TRBV5-1	TRBJ2-1	.
CASSLYVVNNYNEQFF	TGTGCCAGCAGTTTATACGTGGTTAACAACTACAATGAGCAGTTCTTC	.	TRBV27	TRBJ2-1	.
CASSLGTSGAREELFF	TGCGCCAGCAGCTTGGGGACTAGCGGGGCCCGAGAGGAGCTGTTTTTT	TRBD2	TRBV5-1	TRBJ2-2	.
CASSISVGGDTQYF	TGTGCCAGTAGTATAAGCGTGGGGGGCGATACGCAGTATTTT	.	TRBV19	TRBJ2-3	.
CARSTGGEAFF	TGTGCCCGCAGTACAGGTGGGGAAGCTTTCTTT	.	TRBV30	TRBJ1-1	.
CASSPPGTQNEQYF	TGTGCCAGCAGCCCTCCCGGGACTCAGAACGAGCAGTACTTC	.	TRBV7-9	TRBJ2-7	.
CSGRVGNTEAFF	TGCAGCGGCCGGGTGGGGAACACTGAAGCTTTCTTT	.	TRBV29-1	TRBJ1-1	.